These 18 T cell receptor beta chains share one sample of origin, sequenced in a study of T cell responses to AZD1222 COVID-19 vaccine (dated by TCRdb to 2020 to 2022). Library preparation used the immunoSEQ multiplex PCR assay. Held by TCRdb, this immuneACCESS table contains in-frame sequences only and omits some clones. Under half of the omission traces to an unresolved V gene where checked; the cause of the rest is unknown. The sample table records 180,000 or so clones; 91% of these occur just once. The top ten hold 1.7% of the sample. The meaning of the sample's time point label: about 28 days (+/-7) after the second vaccine dose. The sequencing used peripheral blood, collected 28 days after the second AZD1222 dose. Receptors originate from an adult who received the AZD1222 COVID-19 vaccine.

This clone appeared a single time. V is TRBV6-5 and J is TRBJ1-1; D remains ambiguous. CDR1 and CDR2 (germline): MNHEY, SVGAGI. V was pared by 6 bases and J by 6 bases, with 14 bases between. CDR3 length: 13 residues. The CDR3 spells CASRDTPVPEAFF. The CDR3 DNA sequence: TGTGCCAGCAGAGATACACCCGTACCTGAAGCTTTCTTT.

J is TRBJ1-5 and V is TRBV6-5; TRBD1 might be the D (6 bases). The CDR3 is made up of 15 amino acids. Germline V gives CDR1 MNHEY, CDR2 SVGAGI. Trimming removed 2 bases at V and 4 bases at J, with 12 bases between. The CDR3 DNA is TGTGCCAGCAGTTACCTTACAGGGTCTAATCAGCCCCAGCATTTT. Translated: CASSYLTGSNQPQHF.

The chain has TRBV5-1 and TRBJ1-4; a possible D gene is TRBD1 (6 bases). The germline V and J ends were trimmed by 4 bases and 6 bases, with 13 bases remaining between them. The CDR3 runs to 14 residues. Germline V gene data show CDR1 as SGHRS and CDR2 as YFSETQ. CDR3 protein: CASSANREHEKLFF. The DNA of the CDR3 is TGCGCCAGCAGCGCCAACAGGGAACATGAAAAACTGTTTTTT.

The chain joins TRBV7-8 to TRBJ2-2; 8 bases match TRBD1. The ends lost 5 bases at V and 3 bases at J; junction bases unmatched: 8. Germline CDR1 SGHVS, CDR2 FQNEAQ. There are 16 residues in the CDR3. The DNA for the CDR3 is TGTGCCAGCAGCCCTCCGGGACAGGTCCACACCGGGGAGCTGTTTTTT. Protein: CASSPPGQVHTGELFF.

The chain links TRBV6-2 or TRBV6-3 to TRBJ2-7, with 12 bases aligning to TRBD1. After removal of 2 bases from V and 5 bases from J, the junction contained 4 bases not matched to a gene. The germline V gene has CDR1 MNHEY and CDR2 SVGEGT. CDR3 length: 15 residues. CDR3 nucleotides: TGTGCCAGCAGTTACGGGGGGACAGGGGGCGACGAGCAGTACTTC. Protein sequence: CASSYGGTGGDEQYF.

In its sample, this clone was seen once. The J gene is TRBJ1-2, the V gene TRBV19; 7 bases match TRBD1. CDR3 size: 13 residues. Trimming took 7 bases from V and 5 from J; bases not matched to a gene: 7. Germline-derived CDR1 and CDR2 are LNHDA and SQIVND (reference sequence). This CDR3 is CASTGTEVYGYTF. CDR3 nucleotides: TGTGCCAGTACGGGGACAGAAGTTTATGGCTACACCTTC.

The chain uses TRBV27 and TRBJ2-5; TRBD1 or TRBD2 may be the D gene (5 bases each). From germline, CDR1 is MNHEY and CDR2 SMNVEV (reference sequence). The CDR3 totals 15 residues. Trimming took 6 bases from V and 4 from J, leaving 18 bases between them. The CDR3 sequence: CASSPRSLGTETQYF. The CDR3, as DNA: TGTGCCAGCAGCCCTAGGTCGTTGGGGACAGAGACCCAGTACTTC.

V gene TRBV5-3 combines with J gene TRBJ2-3; D call uncertain. TRBV5-3 is placed among ORFs of uncertain function. The length of the CDR3 is 15 residues. The V gene lost 7 bases and the J gene lost 1 base, with 16 bases spanning the gap. CDR3 nucleotides: TGTGCCAGACCCTTTGGTGGGTATCGCACAGATACGCAGTATTTT. Amino acid sequence: CARPFGGYRTDTQYF.

The count of this clone is one. The chain employs TRBV6-5 and TRBJ2-5, with a possible D match to TRBD1 (5 bases). This CDR3 contains 12 residues. V lost 6 bases and J 5 bases, leaving 10 bases between the germline ends. Per the germline V gene, CDR1 is MNHEY and CDR2 is SVGAGI. The CDR3 is CASSNHRETQYF. For the CDR3, the DNA is TGTGCCAGCAGCAACCACAGGGAGACCCAGTACTTC.

V gene TRBV5-6 combines with J gene TRBJ2-7; 8 bases map to TRBD1. CDR1 and CDR2 (germline): SGHDT, YYEEEE. Trimming took 2 bases from V and 6 from J; bases not matched to a gene: 7. There are 14 residues in the CDR3. The CDR3 bases are TGTGCCAGCAGCTTCACCGGGACAGGTACCGAGCAGTACTTC. This encodes CASSFTGTGTEQYF.

The genes are TRBV5-1 and TRBJ1-6; TRBD1 matches at 9 bases. The V gene end was trimmed by 4 bases and the J gene end by 8 bases; junction bases not matched to a gene: 7. Germline CDR1 reads SGHRS; CDR2 reads YFSETQ. The CDR3 is made up of 15 amino acids. In DNA, the CDR3 is TGCGCCAGCAGCACCGGGACAGGGAGAGATTCACCCCTCCACTTT. It is translated as CASSTGTGRDSPLHF.

The rearrangement joins TRBV7-3 to TRBJ2-3; 7 bases align to TRBD1. This CDR3 is 13 amino acids long. The germline CDR1 and CDR2 sequences are SGHTA and FQGTGA. J was trimmed by 6 bases and V by 5 bases; bases with no gene match: 5. CDR3 nucleotides: TGTGCCAGCAGCGAACAGGGGATGGATACGCAGTATTTT. This sequence encodes CASSEQGMDTQYF.

The chain has TRBV18 and TRBJ1-2; D is possibly TRBD1 (5 bases). V was pared by 3 bases and J by 2 bases, with 10 bases between. Germline V gene data show CDR1 as KGHSH and CDR2 as LQKENI. This CDR3 is 14 amino acids long. The CDR3 DNA is TGTGCCAGCTCACCTAGGGGAGCAAACTATGGCTACACCTTC. Translated: CASSPRGANYGYTF.

The chain carries TRBV4-2 and TRBJ1-3; TRBD1 matches 12 bases. Losses at the gene ends were 4 bases for V and 4 bases for J; bases not matched to a gene: 11. The CDR3 contains 18 residues. CDR1 and CDR2 from the germline V gene are LGHNA and YNFKEQ. CDR3 sequence reads: CASSLRDRGLAPGNTIYF. The CDR3 DNA sequence: TGTGCCAGCAGCCTAAGGGACAGGGGGCTCGCTCCCGGAAACACCATATATTTT.

The chain has TRBV5-1 and TRBJ2-4, with a possible D match to TRBD2 (6 bases). V dropped 2 bases and J dropped 8 bases, with 14 bases sitting between them. CDR1 and CDR2 from the germline V gene are SGHRS and YFSETQ. This CDR3 is built from 14 residues. The chain's CDR3 is CASSLGGRRHIQYF. CDR3 DNA sequence: TGCGCCAGCAGCTTAGGAGGGAGGCGGCACATTCAGTACTTC.

The chain combines TRBV2 with TRBJ1-5, with 9 bases identical to TRBD1. The CDR3 is 13 amino acids. Per germline, CDR1 SNHLY and CDR2 FYNNEI. The junction had 4 bases not matched to a gene; V was cut back by 4 bases and J by 9 bases. The CDR3 DNA reads TGTGCCAGCAGTGGGGACAGGGATCGGCCCCAGCATTTT. The encoded protein is CASSGDRDRPQHF.

This clone was counted only a few times. This chain connects TRBV12-5 to TRBJ1-1; TRBD1 matches 8 bases. The CDR3 is 17 amino acids. Germline V gene data show CDR1 as LGHNT and CDR2 as FRNRAP. Trimming cost V 6 bases and J 0 bases; bases outside gene matches: 12. The CDR3 nucleotides read TGTGCTAGTGGAATATTGCTTGGGGGACAGGTGAACACTGAAGCTTTCTTT. Protein sequence: CASGILLGGQVNTEAFF.

The J gene is TRBJ1-2, the V gene TRBV20-1, with D uncertain. Germline V lookup: CDR1 DFQATT, CDR2 SNEGSKA (reference sequence). Trimming took 3 bases from V and 4 from J, leaving 18 bases between them. The CDR3 has 15 residues. CDR3 sequence reads: CSASKTPHRLYGYTF. CDR3 in DNA: TGCAGTGCTAGTAAGACCCCGCACCGCCTCTATGGCTACACCTTC.